Listed here are 17 T cell receptor beta chains from one sample, sequenced in a study of OX40 agonist ivuxolimab in advanced cancers. TCRdb keeps only in-frame clones here, not all; method: immunoSEQ multiplex PCR. The sample includes 70,000 to 90,000 clones, 70% to 90% seen only once; the top ten take about 1.8%. The input for sequencing was CD4+ or CD8+ T cells sorted from blood, taken in a trial of the OX40 agonist ivuxolimab. The receptors here all came from an adult with an advanced solid tumor such as melanoma, head and neck, liver or kidney cancer.

The CDR3 coding sequence is TGTGCCAGCAGCCGCAGCCCAGCTGTGGCGGGGGGGTCCTACAATGAGCAGTTCTTC. Residues: CASSRSPAVAGGSYNEQFF. The chain has TRBV4-2 and TRBJ2-1; 9 bases are shared with TRBD2. The CDR3 has 19 residues. The germline CDR1 and CDR2 sequences are LGHNA and YNFKEQ. V dropped 4 bases and J dropped 1; count of bases not matched to a gene: 14.

The chain links TRBV30 to TRBJ1-6; TRBD1 matches 7 bases. Germline-derived CDR1 and CDR2 are GTSNPN and SVGIG (reference sequence). V dropped 2 bases and J dropped 5; count of bases not matched to a gene: 3. The CDR3 length is 14 residues. The CDR3 region has the DNA TGTGCCTGGAGTACAACAGGGGATAATTCACCCCTCCACTTT. It encodes CAWSTTGDNSPLHF.

This sequence joins TRBV5-1 and TRBJ2-5; 7 bases match TRBD2. V lost 2 bases, J lost 2 bases, and 3 bases stayed unmatched. This CDR3 contains 14 residues. The germline V gene encodes CDR1 SGHRS and CDR2 YFSETQ. CDR3 sequence reads: CASSFSGQQETQYF. Written as DNA, the CDR3 is TGCGCCAGCAGCTTTAGCGGGCAACAAGAGACCCAGTACTTC.

The rearrangement uses TRBV21-1 and TRBJ2-2. TRBV21-1 is a listed pseudogene. The length of the CDR3 is 15 residues. The CDR3 nucleotides are TGTGCCAGCAGCAAAAGGCTGGTTGCGACCGGGGAGCTGTTTTTT. It translates to CASSKRLVATGELFF.

The rearrangement uses TRBV7-6 and TRBJ2-3; TRBD2 matches at 11 bases. V lost 5 bases and J lost 0; bases outside the gene matches: 13. From germline, CDR1 is SGHVS and CDR2 FNYEAQ. The CDR3 sequence is 19 residues long. The CDR3 region has the DNA TGTGCCAGCAGCCCTAACCCTAGCGGGAGGTGGTCTAGCACAGATACGCAGTATTTT. This encodes CASSPNPSGRWSSTDTQYF.

J is TRBJ2-2 and V is TRBV29-1; no clear D. The CDR3 is 11 amino acids. Germline V gives CDR1 SQVTM, CDR2 ANQGSEA. This CDR3 is CSVRDTGELFF. In DNA, the CDR3 is TGCAGTGTTCGGGACACCGGGGAGCTGTTTTTT.

The genes are TRBV4-1 and TRBJ2-5; no clear D. This CDR3 contains 15 residues. CDR1 MGHRA and CDR2 YSYEKL come from the germline V gene. Trimming left V 1 base short and J 2 bases short, with 11 bases between. The CDR3 loop reads CASSQVLNEQETQYF. The CDR3 DNA follows: TGCGCCAGCAGCCAAGTCCTCAACGAGCAAGAGACCCAGTACTTC.

The J gene is TRBJ2-4, the V gene TRBV7-2, with a possible D match to TRBD2 (6 bases). V was clipped by 5 bases and J by 6 bases, with 14 bases between them. Germline CDR1 is SGHTA and CDR2 is FQGNSA. The CDR3 is made up of 14 amino acids. The chain's CDR3 is CASSDRGGINIQYF. For the CDR3, the DNA is TGTGCCAGCAGCGACCGTGGGGGGATAAACATTCAGTACTTC.

Of note for this clone: One junction end does not reproduce the germline sequence, and a read error may be involved. The V call is TRBV6-1, the J call TRBJ1-1; TRBD1 aligns across 8 bases. The CDR3 loop spans 13 amino acids. Germline V gene sequence: CDR1 MNHNS, CDR2 SASEGT. For the CDR3, the DNA is TGTGCCAGCAGAGAAGACAGGGGAACTGAAGCTTTCTTT. Encoded protein: CASREDRGTEAFF.

The chain couples TRBV6-1 to TRBJ2-7; weak D call: TRBD1 (5 bases). The CDR3 is 15 amino acids. Germline V gives CDR1 MNHNS, CDR2 SASEGT. The germline V and J ends were trimmed by 7 bases and 3 bases, with 19 bases remaining between them. CDR3 in DNA: TGTGCCAGCATTTCCCACCGTGACAGAGTCTACGAGCAGTACTTC. Its protein is CASISHRDRVYEQYF.

This clone has just one count. The V gene is TRBV11-1, the J gene TRBJ2-1; weak D call: TRBD2 (5 bases). CDR1 and CDR2 (germline): SGHAT, FQDESV (reference sequence). The CDR3 has 15 amino acids. V lost 6 bases and J 7 bases, leaving 19 bases between the germline ends. Written as DNA, the CDR3 is TGTGCCAGCAGTTATGAGGGCTCGCCCGGGAATGAGCAGTTCTTC. It encodes CASSYEGSPGNEQFF.

Ten or more counts support this clone. The genes are TRBV30 and TRBJ2-7, with 9 bases aligning to TRBD1. J was trimmed by 5 bases and V by 1 base; bases with no gene match: 6. Germline lookup yields CDR1 GTSNPN and CDR2 SVGIG (reference sequence). The CDR3 length is 14 residues. The CDR3 region has the DNA TGTGCCTGGAGTGGGGGACAGGGTTCCCACGAGCAGTACTTC. This codes for CAWSGGQGSHEQYF.

The chain employs TRBV30 and TRBJ1-5; no definite D call. The CDR3 runs 16 residues. Trimming took 0 bases from V and 0 from J, leaving 12 bases between them. CDR1 and CDR2 (germline): GTSNPN, SVGIG (reference sequence). CDR3 residues: CAWSVRNTPSNQPQHF. The CDR3 region has the DNA TGTGCCTGGAGTGTACGTAATACACCTAGCAATCAGCCCCAGCATTTT.

The rearrangement joins TRBV5-1 to TRBJ2-3; either TRBD1 or TRBD2 may fit D (5 bases each). Trimming took off 4 bases at V and 3 bases at J, with 12 bases between the two ends. CDR1 and CDR2 from the germline V gene are SGHRS and YFSETQ. This CDR3 comprises 14 residues. As DNA, the CDR3 is TGCGCCAGCAGCCCGGGGACGTTGACAGATACGCAGTATTTT. Protein sequence: CASSPGTLTDTQYF.

The chain links TRBV19 to TRBJ1-2; maybe TRBD1 (5 bases). This CDR3 is 16 amino acids long. Looked up from germline, CDR1 is LNHDA and CDR2 is SQIVND (reference sequence). Trimming shortened V by 5 bases and J by 1 base, and 17 bases separated the two germline ends. The CDR3 sequence is CASSAYGTAFNYGYTF. The CDR3 DNA follows: TGTGCCAGTAGTGCTTACGGGACGGCCTTTAACTATGGCTACACCTTC.

The chain joins TRBV14 to TRBJ2-3; TRBD2 matches 9 bases. The germline gives CDR1 SGHDN, CDR2 FVKESK. The length of the CDR3 is 13 residues. The V gene end was trimmed by 7 bases and the J gene end by 6 bases; junction bases not matched to a gene: 5. The CDR3: CASKGLALDTQYF. In nucleotides, the CDR3 is TGTGCCAGCAAGGGACTAGCTCTTGATACGCAGTATTTT.

This clone was picked up a small number of times. The CDR3, as DNA: TGCGCCAGCAGCTTGGCCGGTAATTCTGGACAGGGTGGAGGCTACACCTTC. Protein sequence: CASSLAGNSGQGGGYTF. The V and J genes are TRBV5-1 and TRBJ1-2; 8 bases are shared with TRBD1. Germline assignment: CDR1 SGHRS and CDR2 YFSETQ. CDR3 length: 17 amino acids. V lost 0 bases, J lost 8 bases, and 15 bases stayed unmatched. The complete variable domain, with remaining parts taken from reference TRBV5-1 and TRBJ1-2, reads KAGVTQTPRYLIKTRGQQVTLSCSPISGHRSVSWYQQTPGQGLQFLFEYFSETQRNKGNFPGRFSGRQFSNSRSEMNVSTLELGDSALYLCASSLAGNSGQGGGYTFGSGTRLTVV.